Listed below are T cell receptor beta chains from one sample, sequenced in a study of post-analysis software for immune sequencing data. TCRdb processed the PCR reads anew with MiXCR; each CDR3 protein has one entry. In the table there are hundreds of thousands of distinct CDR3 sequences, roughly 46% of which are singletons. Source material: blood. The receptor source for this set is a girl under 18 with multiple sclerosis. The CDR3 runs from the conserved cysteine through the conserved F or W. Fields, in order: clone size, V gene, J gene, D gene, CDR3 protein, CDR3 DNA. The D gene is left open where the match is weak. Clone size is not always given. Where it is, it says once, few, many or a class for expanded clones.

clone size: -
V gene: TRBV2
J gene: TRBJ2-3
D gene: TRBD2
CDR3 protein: CASSGGRQSTDTQYF
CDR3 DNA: TGTGCCAGCAGTGGCGGGAGACAGAGCACAGATACGCAGTATTTT

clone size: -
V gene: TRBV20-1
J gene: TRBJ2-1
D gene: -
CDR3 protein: CSARRGSSYNEQFF
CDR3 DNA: TGCAGTGCTAGGAGGGGGAGCTCCTACAATGAGCAGTTCTTC

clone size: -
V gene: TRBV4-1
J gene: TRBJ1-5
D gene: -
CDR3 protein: CASSSPPGDVWDLSNQPQHF
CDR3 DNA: TGCGCCAGCAGCTCCCCCCCTGGGGACGTCTGGGATCTTAGCAATCAGCCCCAGCATTTT

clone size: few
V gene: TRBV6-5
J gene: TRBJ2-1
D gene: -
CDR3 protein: CASSRFPSGDNEQFF
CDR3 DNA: TGTGCCAGCAGTCGCTTTCCTTCGGGGGACAATGAGCAGTTCTTC

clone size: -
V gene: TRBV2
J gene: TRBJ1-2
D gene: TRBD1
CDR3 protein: CASRKGQGDGYTF
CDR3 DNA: TGTGCCAGCAGGAAAGGGCAGGGGGATGGCTACACCTTC

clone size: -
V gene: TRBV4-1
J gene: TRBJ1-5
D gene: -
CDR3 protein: CASSTTGPEQPQLF
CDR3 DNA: TGCGCCAGCAGCACAACAGGACCCGAACAGCCCCAGCTTTTT

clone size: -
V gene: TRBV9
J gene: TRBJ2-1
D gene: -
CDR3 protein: CASSVDVGEQFF
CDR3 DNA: TGTGCCAGCAGCGTAGACGTCGGGGAGCAGTTCTTC

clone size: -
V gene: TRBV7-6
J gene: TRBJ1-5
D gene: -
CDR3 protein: CASSLEEGIQPQHF
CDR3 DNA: TGTGCCAGCAGCTTAGAAGAGGGAATCCAGCCCCAGCATTTT

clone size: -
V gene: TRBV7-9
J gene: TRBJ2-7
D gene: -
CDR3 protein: CASRGPYEQYF
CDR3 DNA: TGTGCCAGCAGGGGACCCTACGAGCAGTACTTC

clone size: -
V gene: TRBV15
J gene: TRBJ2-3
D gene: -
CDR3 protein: CATSSGRDGPGNTDTQYF
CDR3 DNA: TGTGCCACCAGCAGCGGCAGGGATGGACCTGGGAACACAGATACGCAGTATTTT

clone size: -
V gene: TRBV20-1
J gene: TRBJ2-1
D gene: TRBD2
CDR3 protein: CSASPSGSPVEQFF
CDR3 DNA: TGCAGTGCTTCCCCTAGCGGGAGTCCTGTGGAGCAGTTCTTC

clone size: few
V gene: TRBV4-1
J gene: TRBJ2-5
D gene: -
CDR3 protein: CASSQDLGTQYF
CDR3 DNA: TGCGCCAGCAGCCAAGATCTGGGGACCCAGTACTTC

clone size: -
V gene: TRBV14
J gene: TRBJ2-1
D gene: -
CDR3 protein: CASSPETGLYNEQFF
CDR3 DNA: TGTGCCAGCAGCCCAGAGACAGGACTGTACAATGAGCAGTTCTTC

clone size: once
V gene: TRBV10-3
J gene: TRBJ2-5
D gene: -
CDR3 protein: CAISEGGARETQYF
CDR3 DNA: TGTGCCATCAGTGAAGGAGGGGCGCGAGAGACCCAGTACTTC

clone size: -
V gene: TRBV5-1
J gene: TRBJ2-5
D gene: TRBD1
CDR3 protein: CASSPGQGKRETQYF
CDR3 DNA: TGCGCCAGCAGCCCAGGACAGGGAAAGAGGGAGACCCAGTACTTC

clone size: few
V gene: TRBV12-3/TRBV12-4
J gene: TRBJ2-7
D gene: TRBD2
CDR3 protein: CASSPWTSEQYF
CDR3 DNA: TGTGCCAGCAGTCCTTGGACTAGCGAGCAGTACTTC

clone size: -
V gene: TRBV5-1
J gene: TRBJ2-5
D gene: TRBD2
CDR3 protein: CASSSAHSGREQETQYF
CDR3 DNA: TGCGCCAGCAGCTCCGCTCATAGCGGGAGGGAACAAGAGACCCAGTACTTC

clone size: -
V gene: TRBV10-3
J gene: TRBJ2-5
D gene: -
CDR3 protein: CAIGEGETQYF
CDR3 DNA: TGTGCCATCGGTGAGGGAGAGACCCAGTACTTC

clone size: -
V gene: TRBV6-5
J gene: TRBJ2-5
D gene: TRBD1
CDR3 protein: CASRSTGEVETQYF
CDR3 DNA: TGTGCCAGCAGGTCGACAGGGGAAGTAGAGACCCAGTACTTC

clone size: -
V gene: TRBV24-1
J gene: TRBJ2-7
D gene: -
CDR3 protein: CATRGQDSSYNEQYF
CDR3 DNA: TGTGCCACGCGAGGCCAGGACAGCTCCTACAATGAGCAGTACTTC

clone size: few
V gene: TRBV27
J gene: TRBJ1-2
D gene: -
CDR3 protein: CASRQYPGGPYGYTF
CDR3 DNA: TGTGCCAGCAGACAATACCCCGGGGGACCCTATGGCTACACCTTC

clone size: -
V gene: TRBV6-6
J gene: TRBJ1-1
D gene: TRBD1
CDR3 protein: CASNSDRAHEAFF
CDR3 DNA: TGTGCCAGCAACTCGGACAGGGCCCACGAAGCTTTCTTT

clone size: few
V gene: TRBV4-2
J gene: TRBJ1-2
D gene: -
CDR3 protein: CASSQDRVLYGYTF
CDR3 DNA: TGTGCCAGCAGCCAAGACAGGGTCCTATATGGCTACACCTTC

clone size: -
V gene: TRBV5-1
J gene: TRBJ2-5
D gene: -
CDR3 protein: CASSFAQGHQETQYF
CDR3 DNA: TGCGCCAGCAGCTTTGCACAGGGTCACCAAGAGACCCAGTACTTC

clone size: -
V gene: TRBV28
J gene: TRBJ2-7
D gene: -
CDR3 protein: CASSQPGTEAYEQYF
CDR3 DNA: TGTGCCAGCAGTCAACCCGGGACCGAAGCCTACGAGCAGTACTTC

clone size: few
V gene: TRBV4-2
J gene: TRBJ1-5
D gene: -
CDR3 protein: CASSQDWAGFGNQPQHF
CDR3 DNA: TGTGCCAGCAGCCAAGATTGGGCAGGGTTTGGCAATCAGCCCCAGCATTTT

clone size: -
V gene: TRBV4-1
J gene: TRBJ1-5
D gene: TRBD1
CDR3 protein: CASSQVLGTGLYQPQHF
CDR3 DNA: TGCGCCAGCAGCCAAGTATTGGGGACAGGGCTATATCAGCCCCAGCATTTT

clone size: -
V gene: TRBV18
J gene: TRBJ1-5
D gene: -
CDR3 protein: CASSPPSSGQLEWPQHF
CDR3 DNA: TGTGCCAGCTCACCACCGAGCTCGGGACAACTCGAATGGCCCCAGCATTTT

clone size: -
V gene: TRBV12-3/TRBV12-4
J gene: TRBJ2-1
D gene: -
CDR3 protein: CASSFLAPIANEQFF
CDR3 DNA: TGTGCCAGCAGTTTTCTAGCACCTATAGCGAATGAGCAGTTCTTC